These T cell receptor beta chains were read from a single sample in a study of shared clonotypes between healthy human individuals. The repertoire was sequenced with immunoSEQ multiplex PCR; TCRdb's copy has only in-frame clones and lacks some. The profile covers some 2,000,000 clones, with around 95% appearing a single time and approximately 0.13% taken by the ten largest. Sequenced input: naive CD4+ T cells sorted from blood. These receptors all come from a man between 18 and 29 years old in good health. CDR3s leave out the opening cysteine and the closing phenylalanine or tryptophan. A D gene is named only where the DNA matches it firmly. Clone size is shown for a subset of rows, as once, few, many or a class of expanded clone.

CDR3 protein,J gene,clone size,V gene,D gene
AISEDRGAGYT,TRBJ1-2,.,TRBV10-3,TRBD1
ASSPTGTVNTGELF,TRBJ2-2,once,TRBV7-3,TRBD1
AITATTSGNTIY,TRBJ1-3,.,TRBV10-3,.
ASSSSQTGYEKLF,TRBJ1-4,.,TRBV27,.
ASSPKWTQY,TRBJ2-5,.,TRBV7-9,.
ASSPRGGLGDTQY,TRBJ2-3,once,TRBV5-4,TRBD2
ASSFTSGETQY,TRBJ2-5,.,TRBV11-2,.
ASSGQGRGDTEAF,TRBJ1-1,.,TRBV10-2,.
ASSLLAGGPAGELF,TRBJ2-2,.,TRBV5-1,TRBD2
AWSVPASGYYEQY,TRBJ2-7,once,TRBV30,TRBD2
ASSLAEGNTGELF,TRBJ2-2,.,TRBV5-1,.
ATRLDLAEAYEQY,TRBJ2-7,.,TRBV15,TRBD2
ASSRAGGNYEQY,TRBJ2-7,.,TRBV11-2,.